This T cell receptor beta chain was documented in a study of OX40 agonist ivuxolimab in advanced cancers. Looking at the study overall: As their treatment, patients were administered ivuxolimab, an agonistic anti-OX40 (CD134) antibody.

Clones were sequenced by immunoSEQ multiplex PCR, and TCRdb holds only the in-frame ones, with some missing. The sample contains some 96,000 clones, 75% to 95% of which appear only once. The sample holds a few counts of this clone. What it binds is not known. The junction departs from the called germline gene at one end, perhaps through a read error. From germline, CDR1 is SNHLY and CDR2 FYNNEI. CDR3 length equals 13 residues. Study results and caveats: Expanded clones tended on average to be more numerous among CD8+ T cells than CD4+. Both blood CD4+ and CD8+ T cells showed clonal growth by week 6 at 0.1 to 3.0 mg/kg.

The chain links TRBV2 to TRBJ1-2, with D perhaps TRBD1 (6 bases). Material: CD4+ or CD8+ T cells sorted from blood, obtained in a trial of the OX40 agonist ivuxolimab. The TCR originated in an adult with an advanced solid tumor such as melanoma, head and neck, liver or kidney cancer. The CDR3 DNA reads TGTGCCAGCACCCGAGGGGGTAACCATGGCTACACCTTC. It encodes CASTRGGNHGYTF. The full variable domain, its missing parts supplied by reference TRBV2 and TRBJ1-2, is EPEVTQTPSHQVTQMGQEVILRCVPISNHLYFYWYRQILGQKVEFLVSFYNNEISEKSEIFDDQFSVERPDGSNFTLKIRSTKLEDSAMYFCASTRGGNHGYTFGSGTRLTVV.